These T cell receptor beta chains were read from a single sample in a study of blood T cell repertoires in COVID-19. Libraries were prepared by immunoSEQ multiplex PCR; TCRdb keeps only in-frame clonotypes and omits some of them. The repertoire consists of 250,000 to 300,000 clones, with around 90% occurring once and the leading ten covering more than 0.95%. Sequencing input: PBMCs or T cells enriched from blood (not recorded which). Receptors originate from a woman aged 30 to 39 who had recovered from COVID-19. The CDR3 runs from the conserved cysteine through the conserved F or W. The order of the fields is CDR3 length, J gene, V gene, D gene, clone size, CDR3 protein, CDR3 DNA. D genes are given only for firm matches. Expanded clones get a size class; other rows say once, few or many, or leave the size out.

len: 14; j_gene: TRBJ2-1; v_gene: TRBV14; d_gene: -; abundance: -; CDR3aa: CASSRQAWYNEQFF; CDR3nt: TGTGCCAGCAGCCGCCAGGCATGGTACAATGAGCAGTTCTTC
len: 18; j_gene: TRBJ2-4; v_gene: TRBV6-2/TRBV6-3; d_gene: -; abundance: -; CDR3aa: CASSWEPSEGLAKNIQYF; CDR3nt: TGTGCCAGCAGTTGGGAACCATCCGAGGGCCTAGCCAAAAACATTCAGTACTTC
len: 14; j_gene: TRBJ1-5; v_gene: TRBV27; d_gene: -; abundance: -; CDR3aa: CASSLSGGYQPQHF; CDR3nt: TGTGCCAGCAGTTTATCGGGGGGGTATCAGCCCCAGCATTTT
len: 15; j_gene: TRBJ2-7; v_gene: TRBV23-1; d_gene: TRBD1; abundance: -; CDR3aa: CASKGIRDRPYEQYF; CDR3nt: TGCGCCAGCAAAGGAATTCGGGACAGGCCCTACGAGCAGTACTTC
len: 14; j_gene: TRBJ1-1; v_gene: TRBV19; d_gene: -; abundance: -; CDR3aa: CASTPWLMNTEAFF; CDR3nt: TGTGCCAGTACCCCCTGGCTCATGAACACTGAAGCTTTCTTT
len: 16; j_gene: TRBJ1-6; v_gene: TRBV28; d_gene: -; abundance: -; CDR3aa: CASSPIHVTNNSPLHF; CDR3nt: TGTGCCAGCAGTCCCATCCACGTAACTAATAATTCACCCCTCCACTTT
len: 13; j_gene: TRBJ1-5; v_gene: TRBV5-4; d_gene: -; abundance: -; CDR3aa: CASSLAPREPQHF; CDR3nt: TGTGCCAGCAGCTTGGCGCCTCGGGAGCCCCAGCATTTT
len: 13; j_gene: TRBJ1-5; v_gene: TRBV30; d_gene: TRBD1; abundance: -; CDR3aa: CAWGTGGDQPQHF; CDR3nt: TGTGCCTGGGGGACAGGGGGAGATCAGCCCCAGCATTTT
len: 15; j_gene: TRBJ2-3; v_gene: TRBV6-2/TRBV6-3; d_gene: TRBD2; abundance: once; CDR3aa: CASSLSGVDTDTQYF; CDR3nt: TGTGCCAGCAGTTTGAGCGGGGTGGACACAGATACGCAGTATTTT
len: 14; j_gene: TRBJ2-2; v_gene: TRBV6-4; d_gene: -; abundance: -; CDR3aa: CASSVSVNTGELFF; CDR3nt: TGTGCCAGCAGTGTGTCCGTAAACACCGGGGAGCTGTTTTTT
len: 16; j_gene: TRBJ2-1; v_gene: TRBV19; d_gene: TRBD2; abundance: once; CDR3aa: CASSLSGLAGVDEQFF; CDR3nt: TGTGCCAGTAGCCTTTCCGGACTAGCGGGAGTAGATGAGCAGTTCTTC
len: 15; j_gene: TRBJ2-7; v_gene: TRBV3-1/TRBV3-2; d_gene: TRBD2; abundance: -; CDR3aa: CASSQSLAGGREQYF; CDR3nt: TGTGCCAGCAGCCAATCCCTAGCGGGAGGAAGAGAGCAGTACTTC
len: 14; j_gene: TRBJ1-3; v_gene: TRBV19; d_gene: -; abundance: -; CDR3aa: CASIGGGSGNTIYF; CDR3nt: TGTGCCAGTATCGGGGGAGGTTCAGGAAACACCATATATTTT
len: 15; j_gene: TRBJ1-1; v_gene: TRBV27; d_gene: -; abundance: -; CDR3aa: CASSPNPTVNTEAFF; CDR3nt: TGTGCCAGCAGTCCCAACCCCACAGTGAACACTGAAGCTTTCTTT
len: 15; j_gene: TRBJ2-7; v_gene: TRBV6-5; d_gene: TRBD2; abundance: -; CDR3aa: CASTTGLAGDYEQYF; CDR3nt: TGTGCCAGCACCACTGGACTAGCGGGAGACTACGAGCAGTACTTC
len: 15; j_gene: TRBJ1-5; v_gene: TRBV7-9; d_gene: TRBD1; abundance: few; CDR3aa: CASSLTGGDNQPQHF; CDR3nt: TGTGCCAGCAGCTTAACAGGGGGGGACAATCAGCCCCAGCATTTT
len: 14; j_gene: TRBJ2-1; v_gene: TRBV5-1; d_gene: -; abundance: -; CDR3aa: CASSLVGQYNEQFF; CDR3nt: TGCGCCAGCAGCTTGGTCGGACAGTACAATGAGCAGTTCTTC
len: 16; j_gene: TRBJ2-1; v_gene: TRBV2; d_gene: TRBD2; abundance: -; CDR3aa: CASSLVAGGLYNEQFF; CDR3nt: TGTGCCAGCAGCTTGGTAGCGGGAGGCCTATACAATGAGCAGTTCTTC
len: 16; j_gene: TRBJ1-3; v_gene: TRBV5-4; d_gene: TRBD1; abundance: many; CDR3aa: CASSLDRGSSGNTIYF; CDR3nt: TGTGCCAGCAGCTTGGACAGGGGGAGCTCTGGAAACACCATATATTTT
len: 15; j_gene: TRBJ2-2; v_gene: TRBV6-5; d_gene: TRBD2; abundance: -; CDR3aa: CASSYSNLAGGELFF; CDR3nt: TGTGCCAGCAGTTACTCGAATCTAGCGGGTGGGGAGCTGTTTTTT
len: 15; j_gene: TRBJ2-1; v_gene: TRBV27; d_gene: TRBD2; abundance: -; CDR3aa: CASSPLGSGSLEEFF; CDR3nt: TGTGCCAGCAGTCCCCTGGGTAGCGGGAGCTTAGAGGAGTTCTTC
len: 12; j_gene: TRBJ1-1; v_gene: TRBV7-2; d_gene: -; abundance: -; CDR3aa: CASSVTGSQAFF; CDR3nt: TGTGCCAGCAGTGTTACGGGGTCGCAAGCTTTCTTT
len: 14; j_gene: TRBJ1-3; v_gene: TRBV19; d_gene: -; abundance: -; CDR3aa: CASSQQGNGNTIYF; CDR3nt: TGTGCCAGTAGCCAACAGGGAAATGGAAACACCATATATTTT
len: 15; j_gene: TRBJ2-1; v_gene: TRBV6-5; d_gene: -; abundance: -; CDR3aa: CASSYSAGISNEQFF; CDR3nt: TGTGCCAGCAGTTACTCTGCGGGGATTTCTAATGAGCAGTTCTTC
len: 14; j_gene: TRBJ2-7; v_gene: TRBV5-1; d_gene: -; abundance: once; CDR3aa: CASSFTGEGDEQYF; CDR3nt: TGCGCCAGCAGTTTTACCGGGGAGGGGGACGAGCAGTACTTC
len: 13; j_gene: TRBJ2-7; v_gene: TRBV7-9; d_gene: -; abundance: -; CDR3aa: CASSSTETYEQYF; CDR3nt: TGTGCCAGCAGCTCAACCGAGACCTACGAGCAGTACTTC
len: 14; j_gene: TRBJ1-1; v_gene: TRBV18; d_gene: -; abundance: -; CDR3aa: CASSPGRSNTEAFF; CDR3nt: TGTGCCAGCTCACCTGGGAGGAGTAACACTGAAGCTTTCTTT
len: 16; j_gene: TRBJ2-6; v_gene: TRBV19; d_gene: -; abundance: -; CDR3aa: CASSIDPGSGANVLTF; CDR3nt: TGTGCCAGTAGTATAGATCCAGGGTCTGGGGCCAACGTCCTGACTTTC
len: 15; j_gene: TRBJ2-1; v_gene: TRBV30; d_gene: TRBD2; abundance: -; CDR3aa: CAWSPSGGVYNEQFF; CDR3nt: TGTGCCTGGAGTCCGAGCGGGGGCGTCTACAATGAGCAGTTCTTC
len: 13; j_gene: TRBJ2-3; v_gene: TRBV25-1; d_gene: -; abundance: -; CDR3aa: CASSEWRADTQYF; CDR3nt: TGTGCCAGCAGTGAGTGGAGGGCAGATACGCAGTATTTT
len: 12; j_gene: TRBJ2-7; v_gene: TRBV5-8; d_gene: -; abundance: -; CDR3aa: CASRDTTYEQYF; CDR3nt: TGTGCCAGCAGGGACACCACCTACGAGCAGTACTTC